The next 28 T cell receptor beta chains were all read from a single sample in a study of identical twins. MiXCR, run by TCRdb on the 5' RACE reads, gives a single entry per CDR3 protein. This sample has approximately 350,000 distinct CDR3 sequences; roughly an eighth occur once, and the top ten carry 6% to 9%. These records were also assigned to another study, of yellow fever vaccine responses in identical twins.

Sequencing was performed on CD8+ T cells sorted from blood. The source is a woman aged 18-29 years in good health.

The chain couples TRBV4-2 to TRBJ2-2, with D possibly being TRBD1 (6 bases). Trimming cost V 4 bases and J 7 bases, with 16 bases left between them. The CDR3 runs to 15 residues. CDR1 and CDR2 (germline): LGHNA, YNFKEQ. CDR3 region: CASSPPGTSVGELFF. The DNA of the CDR3 is TGTGCCAGCAGCCCCCCCGGGACATCAGTCGGGGAGCTGTTTTTT.

This chain joins TRBV4-1 and TRBJ2-2; 7 bases are a match to TRBD2. This CDR3 is 17 amino acids long. From germline, CDR1 is MGHRA and CDR2 YSYEKL. After removal of 0 bases from V and 4 bases from J, the junction contained 8 bases not matched to a gene. The CDR3 coding sequence is TGCGCCAGCAGCCAAGACGGTGCGGGAGTATCCACCGGGGAGCTGTTTTTT. It yields the protein CASSQDGAGVSTGELFF.

This CDR3 is CASSPQRGLDSYEQYF. The CDR3 DNA reads as TGTGCCAGCTCACCTCAGAGGGGCCTGGATTCCTACGAGCAGTACTTC. The chain couples TRBV18 to TRBJ2-7, with D tentatively TRBD1 or TRBD2 (5 bases each). The CDR3 loop spans 16 amino acids. Trimming cost V 3 bases and J 1 base, with 16 bases left between them. The germline V gene has CDR1 KGHSH and CDR2 LQKENI.

The chain is built from TRBV11-2 and TRBJ2-3; a possible D gene is TRBD1 (6 bases). This CDR3 spans 15 amino acids. V lost 5 bases to trimming and J lost 4 bases, with 16 bases between them. Germline loops: CDR1 SGHAT, CDR2 FQNNGV. CDR3 in DNA: TGTGCCAGCAGCCCTAACTCTTCAGGGGCAGATACGCAGTATTTT. Encoded protein: CASSPNSSGADTQYF.

Many counts were recorded for this clonotype. J is TRBJ2-4 and V is TRBV2; the D gene is possibly TRBD2 (5 bases). Trimming removed 0 bases at V and 3 bases at J, with 12 bases between. Germline CDR1 and CDR2: SNHLY and FYNNEI. CDR3 size: 16 residues. The CDR3 is CASSEASRGSKNIQYF. The CDR3 DNA reads as TGTGCCAGCAGTGAAGCTAGCCGGGGAAGCAAAAACATTCAGTACTTC.

In its sample, this clonotype was seen many times. The V gene is TRBV27, the J gene TRBJ2-3; 7 bases fit TRBD1. Germline V gene sequence: CDR1 MNHEY, CDR2 SMNVEV (reference sequence). This CDR3 has 15 amino acids. The V and J ends lost 4 bases and 0 bases, in that order; junction bases with no gene match: 4. In DNA, the CDR3 is TGTGCCAGCAGTTACGGGACAGCTAGCACAGATACGCAGTATTTT. Its protein product is CASSYGTASTDTQYF.

This clonotype appeared a few times. J is TRBJ2-7 and V is TRBV11-2; D is ambiguous. V lost 0 bases, J lost 4 bases, and 10 bases lay in between. Germline loops: CDR1 SGHAT, CDR2 FQNNGV. This CDR3 spans 14 amino acids. CDR3 sequence (DNA): TGTGCCAGCAGCTTAGAGTTAGGTGGTTACGAGCAGTACTTC. Encoded protein: CASSLELGGYEQYF.

This clonotype was recorded many times. This chain connects TRBV4-1 to TRBJ2-1; D ambiguous. The V end was cut by 1 base, the J end by 4 bases, with 5 bases between. This CDR3 comprises 13 residues. CDR1 is MGHRA and CDR2 is YSYEKL in the germline V gene. CDR3 nucleotides: TGCGCCAGCAGCCAAGTGGGATACAATGAGCAGTTCTTC. Its protein product is CASSQVGYNEQFF.

This clonotype has only one observation. The chain recombines TRBV7-3 with TRBJ2-3; 8 bases agree with TRBD2. This CDR3 contains 16 residues. The germline V gene encodes CDR1 SGHTA and CDR2 FQGTGA. V was pared by 5 bases and J by 0 bases, with 7 bases of the junction left unmatched. CDR3 DNA sequence: TGTGCCAGCAGCCCCGTAGCGGGAACTAGCACAGATACGCAGTATTTT. This codes for CASSPVAGTSTDTQYF.

This clonotype was detected only a few times. This rearrangement joins TRBV5-1 to TRBJ2-1; tentative D call: TRBD2 (6 bases). Germline V gene data show CDR1 as SGHRS and CDR2 as YFSETQ. V was trimmed by 1 base and J by 0 bases, leaving 8 bases between them. The CDR3 runs 15 residues. The CDR3 region has the DNA TGCGCCAGCAGCTTGACGGGGGTCTCCTACAATGAGCAGTTCTTC. The encoded protein is CASSLTGVSYNEQFF.

This clonotype was recorded at least ten times. The CDR3 loop reads CASRGESGWNSPLHF. CDR3 bases: TGTGCCAGCAGGGGAGAATCGGGGTGGAATTCACCCCTCCACTTT. This chain joins TRBV7-2 and TRBJ1-6; D not certain. V gave up 6 bases and J gave up 7 bases, with 16 bases separating them. CDR3 length: 15 residues. Germline lookup yields CDR1 SGHTA and CDR2 FQGNSA.

The genes are TRBV8-2 and TRBJ2-2; the D call of TRBD2 is as the table states it, not checked on the DNA. TRBV8-2 is a documented pseudogene. The length of the CDR3 is 20 residues. For the CDR3, the DNA is TGTGCCAGCAGCTACCTAACAGGACTAGCGGGAGGGGCGAACATCGGGGAGCTGTTTTTT. This translates into CASSYLTGLAGGANIGELFF.

The chain carries TRBV5-1 and TRBJ1-1; 8 nucleotides align to TRBD1. Germline trimming cut 4 bases from V and 7 bases from J; bases unmatched to any gene: 9. The CDR3 sequence is 14 residues long. Germline loops: CDR1 SGHRS, CDR2 YFSETQ. DNA for the CDR3: TGCGCCAGCAGCCCGGAGGGACAGGTAATTGAAGCTTTCTTT. Protein sequence: CASSPEGQVIEAFF.

This clonotype has more than one count but fewer than ten. This chain links TRBV5-1 with TRBJ2-7; no firm D call. Between the trimmed V and J ends, which lost 0 bases and 3 bases, there was a span of 13 bases. CDR3 length: 15 residues. Looked up from germline, CDR1 is SGHRS and CDR2 is YFSETQ. The CDR3, as DNA: TGCGCCAGCAGCTTGGGGGTGGACGGCCTCTACGAGCAGTACTTC. Translation: CASSLGVDGLYEQYF.

This clonotype occurred a few times. The CDR3 DNA reads as TGTGCCAGCAGCGAGCGGGAGCGGCCCTACGAGCAGTACTTC. As protein: CASSERERPYEQYF. The chain joins TRBV5-8 to TRBJ2-7, with TRBD2 identical over 8 bases. The CDR3 loop spans 14 amino acids. The V gene's germline CDR1 is SGHTS and CDR2 YDEGEE. The trim removed 4 bases at V and 2 bases at J, leaving 5 bases unmatched.

This clonotype has just a few counts. The DNA of the CDR3 is TGTGCCACCAGATCTACTGGGACCGGGGAGCTGTTTTTT. Translated, it gives CATRSTGTGELFF. The chain uses TRBV24-1 and TRBJ2-2; the D is unclear. V was shortened by 7 bases and J by 5 bases, with 10 bases between the two germline ends. CDR3 size: 13 residues. CDR1 is KGHDR, CDR2 SFDVKD, per germline.

Ten or more counts support this clonotype. The chain is built from TRBV29-1 and TRBJ1-3, with D unresolved. The CDR3 is 15 residues long. Germline V gene lookup returns CDR1 SQVTM and CDR2 ANQGSEA. V was pared by 4 bases and J by 4 bases, with 17 bases between. The CDR3 nucleotides are TGCAGCGTTGCCGAAATTAGATCTTCCGGAAACACCATATATTTT. Translation gives CSVAEIRSSGNTIYF.

The chain combines TRBV2 with TRBJ1-1, with D unclear. The ends were cut back, 1 base at V and 2 bases at J, with 8 bases in the middle. Germline CDR1 and CDR2: SNHLY and FYNNEI. The CDR3 sequence is 14 residues long. The CDR3 DNA reads TGTGCCAGCAGTGAAGAAGCGGGAAACACTGAAGCTTTCTTT. It codes for CASSEEAGNTEAFF.

This clonotype showed up just a few times. This chain connects TRBV12-3 or TRBV12-4 to TRBJ2-1, with D hard to call. The CDR3 contains 12 residues. The V end lost 4 bases, the J end lost 5 bases, and 6 bases lay between the germline ends. The DNA for the CDR3 is TGTGCCAGCAGTTATATCCACAATGAGCAGTTCTTC. Protein sequence: CASSYIHNEQFF.

This clonotype came up a few times. The V call is TRBV7-9, the J call TRBJ2-3; 9 bases map to TRBD1. With 4 bases clipped from V and 3 bases from J, the junction kept 5 bases outside the gene matches. The CDR3 has 15 amino acids. The germline V gene has CDR1 SEHNR and CDR2 FQNEAQ (reference sequence). CDR3 region: CASSSDRGLTDTQYF. In nucleotides, the CDR3 is TGTGCCAGCAGCTCGGACAGGGGTTTAACAGATACGCAGTATTTT.

This clonotype was recorded many times. V is TRBV6-5 and J is TRBJ2-5; TRBD2 aligns across 10 bases. The CDR3 is 16 residues long. CDR1 is MNHEY, CDR2 SVGAGI, per germline. The junction had 10 bases not matched to a gene; V was cut back by 4 bases and J by 5 bases. The CDR3 DNA reads as TGTGCCAGCAGTTCGCCCATCACTAGCGGGGAGGAGACCCAGTACTTC. Translated, it gives CASSSPITSGEETQYF.

V and J are TRBV12-3 or TRBV12-4 and TRBJ2-5; TRBD1 matches at 9 bases. The CDR3 spans 16 residues. Losses at the gene ends were 1 base for V and 3 bases for J; bases not matched to a gene: 6. The CDR3 region is CASSLGGTGFEETQYF. In DNA form, the CDR3 reads TGTGCCAGCAGTTTAGGGGGGACAGGGTTCGAAGAGACCCAGTACTTC.

This clonotype has at least ten counts. The chain employs TRBV15 and TRBJ2-1; D gene ambiguous. The CDR3 loop spans 16 amino acids. CDR1 is LNHNV, CDR2 YYDKDF, per germline (reference sequence). Trimming left V 0 bases short and J 0 bases short, with 9 bases between. CDR3 sequence: CATSRDGYDSYNEQFF. DNA for the CDR3: TGTGCCACCAGCAGAGATGGTTATGACTCCTACAATGAGCAGTTCTTC.

The chain joins TRBV13 to TRBJ1-6; D may be TRBD1 (6 bases). V lost 0 bases, J lost 12 bases, and 24 bases lay in between. The germline V gene has CDR1 PRHDT and CDR2 FYEKMQ (reference sequence). This CDR3 is built from 18 residues. CDR3 nucleotide sequence: TGTGCCAGCAGCTTAGGGGTGGCGGGGGGCGCGATGGGCCGACCCCTCCACTTT. Amino acids: CASSLGVAGGAMGRPLHF.

The V gene is TRBV12-5, the J gene TRBJ2-7, with D unresolved. The V and J ends lost 6 bases and 0 bases respectively, with 15 bases between them. This CDR3 comprises 15 residues. Germline CDR1 reads LGHNT; CDR2 reads FRNRAP. DNA of the CDR3: TGTGCTAGTGGGAGAAGGGCCACAACCTCCTACGAGCAGTACGTC. Its protein is CASGRRATTSYEQYV.

This chain joins TRBV10-2 and TRBJ1-5; D not resolved. Trimming stripped 7 bases from V and 2 bases from J, with 6 bases between. Per germline, CDR1 WSHSY and CDR2 SAAADI. The CDR3 contains 12 residues. The CDR3 protein is CASMQGNQPQHF. In DNA form, the CDR3 reads TGCGCCAGCATGCAGGGCAATCAGCCCCAGCATTTT.

The V gene is TRBV20-1, the J gene TRBJ2-5, with 8 bases fitting TRBD2. The CDR3 is made up of 15 amino acids. V dropped 1 base and J dropped 5; count of bases not matched to a gene: 9. Germline CDR1 and CDR2: DFQATT and SNEGSKA (reference sequence). The CDR3 region has the DNA TGCAGTGCTAGAGGTAGTAGCGGGGAATCGGAGACCCAGTACTTC. This gives the protein CSARGSSGESETQYF.

The genes are TRBV7-9 and TRBJ2-7; D is possibly TRBD1 or TRBD2 (5 bases each). Trimming stripped 5 bases from V and 7 bases from J, with 21 bases between. Germline CDR1 and CDR2: SEHNR and FQNEAQ (reference sequence). The CDR3 totals 15 residues. The CDR3: CASSHRPPAEGEQYF. Here the CDR3 DNA reads TGTGCCAGCAGCCACAGACCCCCCGCCGAGGGGGAGCAGTACTTC.